The 11 T cell receptor beta chains below were found in one sample sequenced in a study of T cells in Graves' hyperthyroidism and ophthalmopathy. From RNA transcripts, TCR beta CDR3 regions were amplified. First-round RT-PCR targeting the TCR CDR3 was performed with the HTBI primer set. TCRdb called the multiplex PCR reads again in MiXCR, with one record for every CDR3 protein. The table includes 350,000 or so distinct CDR3 sequences, approximately 18% detected once. Sequencing was done on a sample of blood. The receptors derive from a woman in her thirties with Graves' hyperthyroidism that later progressed to Graves' ophthalmopathy.

This clonotype occurred many times. This chain uses TRBV2 with TRBJ1-2; the match to TRBD1 covers 7 bases. Germline assignment: CDR1 SNHLY and CDR2 FYNNEI. The CDR3 is 13 amino acids. The V and J ends lost 2 bases and 8 bases, in that order; junction bases with no gene match: 5. CDR3 coding DNA: TGTGCCAGCAGTGAACACAGGGGAGACGGCTACACCTTC. Translating it yields CASSEHRGDGYTF.

The chain uses TRBV12-3 or TRBV12-4 and TRBJ2-2; the D is unclear. The ends were cut back, 2 bases at V and 9 bases at J, with 10 bases in the middle. CDR3 size: 13 residues. The CDR3 DNA sequence: TGTGCCAGCAGTTTATTAGGTAGCTGGGAGCTGTTTTTT. This codes for CASSLLGSWELFF.

The CDR3 DNA follows: TGTGCCAGCAAATTTGGGGGTTATAGGTTTACTAATACGCAGTATTTT. It translates to CASKFGGYRFTNTQYF. The chain links TRBV12-3 or TRBV12-4 to TRBJ2-3; D is tentatively TRBD1 or TRBD2 (5 bases each). CDR3 length: 16 residues. Trimming stripped 7 bases from V and 7 bases from J, with 24 bases between.

The CDR3 loop reads CASSFQNVQYF. The CDR3 DNA sequence: TGTGCCAGCAGCTTTCAGAATGTGCAGTACTTC. V is TRBV7-8 and J is TRBJ2-7; D not certain. Looked up from germline, CDR1 is SGHVS and CDR2 is FQNEAQ. CDR3 length equals 11 residues. With 3 bases removed from V and 9 bases from J, the gap between germline ends came to 9 bases.

This clonotype appeared many times. Written as DNA, the CDR3 is TGTGCCAGCAGTTTACATGGAGGATCGGGCTACAATGAGCAGTTCTTC. Amino acid sequence: CASSLHGGSGYNEQFF. This chain links TRBV12-3 or TRBV12-4 with TRBJ2-1, with D perhaps matching TRBD2 (5 bases). This CDR3 is built from 16 residues. Trimming stripped 2 bases from V and 3 bases from J, with 14 bases between.

The chain links TRBV12-3 or TRBV12-4 to TRBJ2-1, with 7 positions matching TRBD2. Germline trimming cut 7 bases from V and 1 base from J; bases unmatched to any gene: 7. The CDR3 runs to 15 residues. CDR3 sequence reads: CASTPTRGSYNEQFF. DNA for the CDR3: TGTGCCAGCACCCCAACGCGGGGGTCCTACAATGAGCAGTTCTTC.

This clonotype was recorded at least ten times. This chain connects TRBV24-1 to TRBJ2-5; unclear D gene. CDR1 is KGHDR and CDR2 is SFDVKD in the germline V gene. The CDR3 has 16 amino acids. The ends were cut back, 4 bases at V and 2 bases at J, with 16 bases in the middle. CDR3 sequence reads: CATSDPLLLGQETQYF. The CDR3 DNA follows: TGTGCCACCAGTGACCCCCTATTACTCGGTCAAGAGACCCAGTACTTC.

This clonotype was counted many times. This rearrangement joins TRBV3-1 to TRBJ1-1; 8 bases fit TRBD1. The CDR3 consists of 14 residues. Germline V CDR1 and CDR2: LGHDT, YNNKEL (reference sequence). The V segment lost 6 bases and the J segment 1 base; nucleotides outside the gene matches: 4. The CDR3 DNA sequence: TGTGCCAGCAGTTTCGGGACAGGGAACACTGAAGCTTTCTTT. It specifies CASSFGTGNTEAFF.

The CDR3 reads CASSTSGPTQYF. CDR3 bases: TGTGCCAGCAGCACCTCGGGGCCTACGCAGTATTTT. This sequence joins TRBV5-6 and TRBJ2-3; D tentatively fits TRBD1 or TRBD2 (5 bases each). The germline CDR1 and CDR2 sequences are SGHDT and YYEEEE. Deletions cut 4 bases from V and 8 bases from J, with 11 bases between. This CDR3 is 12 amino acids long. The whole variable domain, filled in from reference TRBV5-6 and TRBJ2-3, reads DAGVTQSPTHLIKTRGQQVTLRCSPKSGHDTVSWYQQALGQGPQFIFQYYEEEERQRGNFPDRFSGHQFPNYSSELNVNALLLGDSALYLCASSTSGPTQYFGPGTRLTVL.

This clonotype was seen at least ten times. This rearrangement joins TRBV14 to TRBJ1-2, with TRBD1 as a possible D gene (6 bases). The CDR3 sequence is 15 residues long. Trimming took 4 bases from V and 7 from J, leaving 19 bases between them. Germline V gene sequence: CDR1 SGHDN, CDR2 FVKESK. CDR3 sequence (DNA): TGTGCCAGCAGCCGAGCGTGGGGGGCGCGAAGTGGCTACACCTTC. This encodes CASSRAWGARSGYTF.

At least ten counts were recorded for this clonotype. The chain carries TRBV28 and TRBJ1-4; D is unclear. The V gene's germline CDR1 is MDHEN and CDR2 SYDVKM. Trimming took off 5 bases at V and 5 bases at J, with 18 bases between the two ends. The length of the CDR3 is 16 residues. CDR3 in DNA: TGTGCCAGCAGTCTACACCGCATGGACCCAAATGAAAAACTGTTTTTT. This encodes CASSLHRMDPNEKLFF.